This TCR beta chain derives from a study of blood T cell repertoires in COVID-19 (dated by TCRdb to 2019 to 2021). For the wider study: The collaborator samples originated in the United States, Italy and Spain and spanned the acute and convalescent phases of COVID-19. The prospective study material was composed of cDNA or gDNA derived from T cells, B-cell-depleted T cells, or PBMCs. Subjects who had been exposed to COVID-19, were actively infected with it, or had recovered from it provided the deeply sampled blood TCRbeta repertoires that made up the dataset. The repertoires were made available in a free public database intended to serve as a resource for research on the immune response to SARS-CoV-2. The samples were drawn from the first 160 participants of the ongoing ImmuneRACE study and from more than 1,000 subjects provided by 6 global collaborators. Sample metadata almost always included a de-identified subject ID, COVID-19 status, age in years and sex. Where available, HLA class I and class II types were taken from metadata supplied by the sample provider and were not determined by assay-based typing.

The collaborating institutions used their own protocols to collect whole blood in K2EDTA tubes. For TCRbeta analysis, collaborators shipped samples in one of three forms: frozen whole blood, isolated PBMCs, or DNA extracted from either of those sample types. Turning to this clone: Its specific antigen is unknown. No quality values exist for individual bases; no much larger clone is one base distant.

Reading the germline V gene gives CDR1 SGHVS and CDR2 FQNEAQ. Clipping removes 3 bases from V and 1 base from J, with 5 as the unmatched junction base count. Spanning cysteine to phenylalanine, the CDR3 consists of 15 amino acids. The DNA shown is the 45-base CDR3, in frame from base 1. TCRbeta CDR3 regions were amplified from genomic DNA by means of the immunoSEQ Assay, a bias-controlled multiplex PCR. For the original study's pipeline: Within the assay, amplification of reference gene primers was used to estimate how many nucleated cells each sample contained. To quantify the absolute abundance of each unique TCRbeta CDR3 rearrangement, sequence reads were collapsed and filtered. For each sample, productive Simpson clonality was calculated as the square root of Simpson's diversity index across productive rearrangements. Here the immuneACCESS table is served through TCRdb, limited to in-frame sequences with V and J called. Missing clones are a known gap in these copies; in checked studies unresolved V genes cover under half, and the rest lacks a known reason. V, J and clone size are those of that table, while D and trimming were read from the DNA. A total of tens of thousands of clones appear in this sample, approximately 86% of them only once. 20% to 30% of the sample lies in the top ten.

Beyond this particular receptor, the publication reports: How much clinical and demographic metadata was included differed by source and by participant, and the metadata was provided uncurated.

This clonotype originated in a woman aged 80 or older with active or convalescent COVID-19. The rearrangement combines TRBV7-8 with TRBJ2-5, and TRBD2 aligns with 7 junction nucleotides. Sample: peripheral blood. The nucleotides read TGTGCCAGCAGCTTGGGGCTAGCGGTCCAAGAGACCCAGTACTTC. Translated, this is CASSLGLAVQETQYF.